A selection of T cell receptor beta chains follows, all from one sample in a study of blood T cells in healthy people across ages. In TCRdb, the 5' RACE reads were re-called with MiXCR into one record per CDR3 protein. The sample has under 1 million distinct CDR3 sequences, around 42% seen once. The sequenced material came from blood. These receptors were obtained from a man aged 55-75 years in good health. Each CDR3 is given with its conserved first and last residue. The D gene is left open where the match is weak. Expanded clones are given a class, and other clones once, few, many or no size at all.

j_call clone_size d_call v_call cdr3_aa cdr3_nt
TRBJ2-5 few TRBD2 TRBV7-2 CASRPSGGGGTQYF TGTGCCAGCAGACCTAGCGGGGGTGGAGGGACCCAGTACTTC
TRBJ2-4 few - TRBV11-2 CASSLGGIQYF TGTGCCAGCAGCCTCGGTGGCATTCAGTACTTC
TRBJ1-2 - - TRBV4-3 CASSPSRGSWGYGYTF TGCGCCAGCAGCCCCAGTCGGGGGTCCTGGGGCTATGGCTACACCTTC
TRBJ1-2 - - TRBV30 CAWSETDSNYGYTF TGTGCCTGGAGTGAAACAGACTCGAACTATGGCTACACCTTC
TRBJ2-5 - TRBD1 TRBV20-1 CSAGNRGTETQYF TGCAGTGCTGGCAACAGGGGTACCGAGACCCAGTACTTC
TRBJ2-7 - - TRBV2 CASQKGGREGYEQYF TGTGCCAGCCAGAAGGGAGGCAGGGAAGGCTACGAGCAGTACTTC
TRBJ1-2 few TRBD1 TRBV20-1 CSAWDRADYGYTF TGCAGTGCTTGGGACAGGGCCGACTATGGCTACACCTTC
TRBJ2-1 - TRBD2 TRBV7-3 CASSLRTSGSNEQFF TGTGCCAGCAGCTTAAGGACTAGCGGGTCCAATGAGCAGTTCTTC
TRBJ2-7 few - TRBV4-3 CASSQGTGPEEQYF TGCGCCAGCAGCCAAGGGACGGGCCCGGAGGAGCAGTACTTC
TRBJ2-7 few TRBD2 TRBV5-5 CASSHGLAGAYEQYF TGTGCCAGCAGTCACGGACTAGCGGGGGCCTACGAGCAGTACTTC
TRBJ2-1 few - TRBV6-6 CASSYSSGDNEQFF TGTGCCAGCAGTTACTCGTCAGGAGACAATGAGCAGTTCTTC
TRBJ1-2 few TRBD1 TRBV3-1 CASSPQTGLSYGYTF TGTGCCAGCAGCCCTCAGACAGGGTTGTCCTATGGCTACACCTTC
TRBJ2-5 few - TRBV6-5 CASSIGGIGVGTQYF TGTGCCAGCAGTATAGGCGGTATCGGGGTGGGGACCCAGTACTTC
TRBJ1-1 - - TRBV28 CASSFPTANTEAFF TGTGCCAGCAGTTTTCCGACAGCAAACACTGAAGCTTTCTTT
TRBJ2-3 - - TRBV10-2 CASSAGGPPTDTQYF TGCGCCAGCAGTGCTGGGGGGCCACCCACCGATACGCAGTATTTT
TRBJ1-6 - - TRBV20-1 CSARSESSYNSPLHF TGCAGTGCTAGGTCTGAGAGCTCCTATAATTCACCCCTCCACTTT
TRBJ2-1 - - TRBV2 CASTRTESSYNEQFF TGTGCCAGCACCAGGACCGAAAGCTCCTACAATGAGCAGTTCTTC
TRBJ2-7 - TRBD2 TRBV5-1 CASSFFTAGTYNEQYF TGCGCCAGCAGCTTCTTCACAGCGGGGACCTACAATGAGCAGTACTTC
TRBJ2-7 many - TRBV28 CASSLPDRPEQYF TGTGCCAGCAGTTTACCCGACAGACCTGAGCAGTACTTC
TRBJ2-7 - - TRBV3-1 CASRGDSHEQYF TGTGCCAGCCGAGGGGATTCCCACGAGCAGTACTTC
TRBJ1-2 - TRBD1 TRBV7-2 CASSSTGGPGYGHTF TGTGCCAGCAGCTCCACAGGGGGCCCAGGCTATGGCCACACCTTC
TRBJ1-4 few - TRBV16 CASSQSAMETNEKLFF TGTGCCAGCAGCCAATCTGCGATGGAAACTAATGAAAAACTGTTTTTT
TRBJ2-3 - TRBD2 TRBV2 CASSQVAGGSTDTQYF TGTGCCAGCAGTCAAGTAGCGGGGGGTAGCACAGATACGCAGTATTTT
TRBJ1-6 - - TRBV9 CASSVGGNHAGSPLHF TGTGCCAGCAGCGTAGGTGGGAACCACGCGGGTTCACCCCTCCACTTT
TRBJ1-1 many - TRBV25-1 CASSEYGGTEAFF TGTGCCAGCAGTGAATATGGTGGGACTGAAGCTTTCTTT